What follows describes a single TCR beta chain. What it recognizes is unknown. The CDR3 is made up of 17 amino acids. Trimming cost V 0 bases and J 2 bases; bases outside gene matches: 5. Germline V gives CDR1 MGHRA, CDR2 YSYEKL. This sample was taken from a study of cytomegalovirus exposure and HLA in healthy donors. The study ran its PCR with 60 Vbeta and 13 Jbeta primers. In the authors' methods: A later analysis tallied some 80 million unique TCR beta chains, 10 million to 12 million of them shared. Only in-frame clones appear in the TCRdb table, and some are missing; sequencing was by immunoSEQ multiplex PCR. From that table come the V and J calls and clone size; the DNA was used to work out D and trimming. This table holds 150,000 to 200,000 clones, around 80% found once. Study conclusions and caveats: A later analysis showed TCR association rates differing by HLA locus, peaking at DRB1 and lowest at HLA-C. Some V segments could not be told apart, so they were left out, TRBV6-2 and TRBV6-3 among them. A previous analysis found most TCR beta V segments productive roughly 87% or roughly 30% of the time.

The gene calls are TRBV4-1 and TRBJ1-5, with 9 bases matching TRBD1. The sequence derives from a woman aged 30 to 39 in good health and CMV-seropositive. Specimen: PBMCs. DNA for the CDR3: TGCGCCAGCAGCCAAGATCCGTGGGACAGGGGCAATCAGCCCCAGCATTTT. Translation: CASSQDPWDRGNQPQHF.